This TCR beta chain was sequenced during a study of T cell responses to AZD1222 COVID-19 vaccine (dated by TCRdb to the early 2020s). For the wider study: A total of approximately 240 trial participants underwent TCR sequencing, of whom nearly 210 received two doses of AZD1222 and about 26 received two doses of the MenACWY control vaccine. Trial participants were enrolled into age subgroups of 18-55, 56-69 and 70-plus years, which contained 148, 28 and 57 TCR-sequenced participants, respectively. Study-wide findings and limitations: In the small 56-69-year group, the increase in depth fell short of significance, most likely because of low power. After two AZD1222 doses, both the breadth and the depth of spike-specific TCRs were significantly higher than at day 0 and than in MenACWY recipients. Nearly half of unique spike-specific TCRs reportedly recognized epitopes outside regions mutated in the B.1.351 and B.1.1.7 variants. Because no samples from the day 14 peak response were available, repertoires could be characterized only after the peak T cell response. Only six AZD1222 recipients were SARS-CoV-2 seropositive at baseline, limiting conclusions about previously exposed vaccinees. Most participants were white British and females outnumbered males, and the authors suggested that clonal diversity may have been underestimated. The vaccine-associated CD4 TCRs covered the entire spike protein, and the dominant responses fell in regions 160-218 and 743-854.

To note about this clone: Its antigen is currently not known. One base away there is no much larger clone; base qualities are not given.

The CDR3 regions of human TCRbeta chains were subjected to immunosequencing. The source study handled its data this way. TCRs in the repertoires were compared against a reference library of SARS-CoV-2-specific TCRs that had been generated with the MIRA antigen-specificity platform. Breadth was defined as the fraction of unique TCRs that were SARS-CoV-2-associated, and depth was defined as the fraction of total T cells that were SARS-CoV-2-associated. Using the MIRA data, every spike-specific TCR was mapped to the spike region that the TCR reacted to and assigned to either a CD4 or a CD8 class. Log10-transformed breadth and depth values were compared by one-way ANOVA with Sidak's multiple comparisons tests. The table comes from immuneACCESS by way of TCRdb, which keeps in-frame sequences with V and J called. Part of the clones is missing from these tables; in studies checked, under half for an unresolved V gene and the rest for unknown reasons. From that table come the V and J calls and clone size; the DNA was used to work out D and trimming. The sample table shows about 160,000 clones, and 90% to 95% are seen once. The top ten constitute 4% to 5.5% of the sample.

The label giving this sample's time point can be read as: about 28 days (+/-7) after the second vaccine dose. AZD1222 recipients whose second dose came at about 4 weeks and those whose second dose came at about 12 weeks were combined into one group, since spike-specific TCR depth and breadth did not differ between the two schedules. Vaccinee samples were obtained from the UK trials COV001 and COV002, which included a single-blind randomized controlled phase 2/3 trial of AZD1222 (ChAdOx1 nCoV-19) in healthy adults. For TCRbeta chain sequencing, PBMC samples from trial participants were taken at day 0 and at day 28 after the second dose. Trimming removed 1 base from V and 4 bases from J, leaving 12 bases between the germline ends. Based on the germline V gene (reference sequence), the CDR1 and CDR2 sequences are LNHDA and SQIVND. The CDR3 sequence holds 15 residues, the cysteine and phenylalanine included. The retained sequence is limited to the CDR3, 45 bases, with the frame set at the first base.

The receptor was derived from an adult who received the AZD1222 COVID-19 vaccine. Sequences were derived from peripheral blood, sampled 28 days after the second AZD1222 dose. The sequence is built from TRBV19 and TRBJ2-3; D gene: possibly TRBD2, on 6 matching bases. The CDR3 protein: CASSIGTGAADTQYF. The nucleotides read TGTGCCAGTAGTATAGGAACGGGAGCGGCAGATACGCAGTATTTT.